Included here is one T cell receptor (beta chain) sequence, with context. This sample was taken from a study of cytomegalovirus exposure and HLA in healthy donors. Primers for the PCR totalled 60 Vbeta and 13 Jbeta. The method was immunoSEQ multiplex PCR; TCRdb's version includes in-frame clones alone and lacks a portion of them. The sample shows more than 150,000 clones, approximately 80% of them seen only once. This TCR was recovered from a woman aged 25-40 years in good health and CMV-seronegative. The sample was PBMCs.

In nucleotides, the CDR3 is TGCGCCAGCAGCTTAGTTCAGGGCTCCTACAATGAGCAGTTCTTC. Protein product: CASSLVQGSYNEQFF. The chain recombines TRBV5-1 with TRBJ2-1; the D gene is possibly TRBD1 (5 bases). Trimming left V 2 bases short and J 0 bases short, with 9 bases between. The CDR3 loop spans 15 amino acids. CDR1 SGHRS and CDR2 YFSETQ come from the germline V gene.